This T cell receptor (beta chain) comes out of a study of CD8+ T cells in alopecia areata. Overall study findings and caveats: For patients receiving tofacitinib, scalp clonality and expanded CD8+ clones among the top 100 significantly decreased.

Extracted RNA was reverse transcribed into cDNA, the sequencing template. TCRdb's table, derived via immunoSEQ multiplex PCR, lists solely in-frame clones and lacks some. Of 98,000 or so clones in the sample, roughly 64% were seen once. With 7 bases removed from V and 1 base from J, the gap between germline ends came to 13 bases. CDR1 and CDR2 (germline): MNHEY, SMNVEV (reference sequence). The CDR3 spans 14 residues. A remark on this clone: As yet, its antigen is unknown.

The sample's treatment: oral pan-JAK inhibitor, 5-10 mg twice daily. The V gene is TRBV27, the J gene TRBJ2-5; no definite D call. The TCR comes from a human donor with alopecia areata. The specimen comprised CD8+ T cells sorted from blood, sampled at week 4, from a patient treated with tofacitinib. CDR3 region: CASTATGVQETQYF. CDR3 DNA sequence: TGTGCCAGCACCGCAACGGGCGTCCAAGAGACCCAGTACTTC.